What follows are 16 T cell receptor beta chains derived from one specimen sequenced in a study of low-dose radiotherapy and immunotherapy resistance in tumors (dated by TCRdb to between 2020 and 2023). Instrument on record: Illumina HiSeq 2500. First-strand cDNA was synthesized with Superscript III and a set of TRAV- and TRBV-specific primers, covering both TCRalpha and TCRbeta chains. TCRs were amplified with Phusion for about 20 PCR cycles using a constant-region primer together with the adapter attached to the V primers. TCRdb applied fastp at Q25 and MiXCR to the public reads, then kept only in-frame beta chains. Each entry merges the rows of one CDR3 protein and shows their most common DNA and genes. A total of under 90,000 distinct CDR3 sequences appear in this sample, less than 20% of them only once. The ten largest make up roughly 1.4% of the sample. The time point label on this specimen signifies: after trial treatment. The treatment or condition label of this sample denotes: LDRT plus nivolumab, ipilimumab, low-dose cyclophosphamide and aspirin (RACIN trial).

The sample consisted of PBMCs, taken after low-dose radiotherapy plus immunotherapy. Receptors were obtained from a male donor with prostate cancer.

This clonotype occurred many times. The chain recombines TRBV28 with TRBJ1-2; D call uncertain. CDR3 length: 12 residues. V was shortened by 8 bases and J by 0 bases, with 7 bases between the two germline ends. The germline CDR1 and CDR2 sequences are MDHEN and SYDVKM. CDR3 sequence reads: CASGQTNYGYTF. The CDR3 region has the DNA TGTGCCAGCGGCCAGACTAACTATGGCTACACCTTC.

At least ten counts were recorded for this clonotype. The chain is built from TRBV30 and TRBJ2-1, with D possibly matching TRBD1 (6 bases). The CDR3 is 16 amino acids. Trimming cost V 5 bases and J 6 bases, with 23 bases left between them. Germline lookup yields CDR1 GTSNPN and CDR2 SVGIG (reference sequence). CDR3 sequence: CAWVKTGQVPTNEQFF. For the CDR3, the DNA is TGTGCCTGGGTGAAGACAGGCCAAGTTCCTACCAATGAGCAGTTCTTC.

This clonotype was seen a few times. The chain links TRBV7-9 to TRBJ2-1, with D perhaps TRBD2 (5 bases). The V end was cut by 3 bases, the J end by 8 bases, with 11 bases between. The CDR3 is made up of 13 amino acids. The V gene's germline CDR1 is SEHNR and CDR2 FQNEAQ (reference sequence). CDR3 protein: CASSLVLADEQFF. CDR3 DNA sequence: TGTGCCAGCAGCTTGGTGCTAGCCGATGAGCAGTTCTTC.

Many counts were recorded for this clonotype. This sequence joins TRBV4-2 and TRBJ2-3; D possibly corresponds to TRBD2 (6 bases). V lost 1 base, J lost 7 bases, and 12 bases lay in between. The CDR3 spans 14 residues. Per the germline V gene, CDR1 is LGHNA and CDR2 is YNFKEQ. In nucleotides, the CDR3 is TGTGCCAGCAGCCAAGTCGACCGGACTAATACGCAGTATTTT. Translated: CASSQVDRTNTQYF.

This clonotype has at least ten counts. The chain is built from TRBV12-3 or TRBV12-4 and TRBJ2-5, with 13 bases matching TRBD2. The CDR3 contains 16 residues. Trimming removed 6 bases from V and 4 bases from J; junction bases left unmatched: 8. This chain's CDR3 is CASSRGLAGVGETQYF. For the CDR3, the DNA is TGTGCCAGCAGCCGTGGACTAGCGGGAGTCGGAGAGACCCAGTACTTC.

This clonotype has a handful of counts. The chain employs TRBV7-8 and TRBJ2-5; TRBD2 agrees at 9 bases. Germline V gene data show CDR1 as SGHVS and CDR2 as FQNEAQ. The V segment lost 5 bases and the J segment 1 base; nucleotides outside the gene matches: 17. This CDR3 has 19 amino acids. Here the CDR3 DNA reads TGTGCCAGCAGCCCAGGACGGATAAAAGCGGGAGGTTCCCAAGAGACCCAGTACTTC. Protein sequence: CASSPGRIKAGGSQETQYF.

This clonotype appeared many times. The J gene is TRBJ2-3, the V gene TRBV12-3 or TRBV12-4, with D perhaps TRBD1 or TRBD2 (5 bases each). Trimming shortened V by 6 bases and J by 4 bases, and 17 bases separated the two germline ends. The CDR3 has 15 amino acids. The CDR3 bases are TGTGCCAGCAGCTTATATAGCATGGGGGCAGATACGCAGTATTTT. Translating gives CASSLYSMGADTQYF.

This clonotype was seen repeatedly, ten times or more. This chain joins TRBV5-6 and TRBJ2-7; D possibly uses TRBD1 or TRBD2 (5 bases each). The CDR3 length is 14 residues. The germline V gene encodes CDR1 SGHDT and CDR2 YYEEEE. The V and J ends lost 2 bases and 3 bases respectively, with 12 bases between them. CDR3: CASSFGTEDYEQYF. The CDR3 region has the DNA TGTGCCAGCAGCTTCGGGACGGAAGACTACGAGCAGTACTTC.

The sample holds many counts of this clonotype. The V and J genes are TRBV6-2 or TRBV6-3 and TRBJ2-7, with D uncertain. The germline V gene has CDR1 MNHEY and CDR2 SVGEGT. This CDR3 has 11 residues. The germline V and J ends were trimmed by 0 bases and 5 bases, with 2 bases remaining between them. CDR3 amino acids: CASSYSNEQYF. CDR3 coding DNA: TGTGCCAGCAGTTACTCAAACGAGCAGTACTTC.

At least ten counts were recorded for this clonotype. The chain has TRBV5-1 and TRBJ1-1; D ambiguous. The germline gives CDR1 SGHRS, CDR2 YFSETQ. This CDR3 is 13 amino acids long. V lost 2 bases and J lost 0, with 5 bases in between. The CDR3 region is CASSFDMNTEAFF. The DNA of the CDR3 is TGCGCCAGCAGCTTCGACATGAACACTGAAGCTTTCTTT.

This clonotype was picked up many times. CDR3 bases: TGCAGCTTTTCCCCAGGGGAGACCCAGTACTTC. Protein sequence: CSFSPGETQYF. The V and J genes are TRBV29-1 and TRBJ2-5; weak D call: TRBD1 (5 bases). The CDR3 is made up of 11 amino acids. Germline V gives CDR1 SQVTM, CDR2 ANQGSEA. Trimming shortened V by 8 bases and J by 5 bases, and 12 bases separated the two germline ends. The variable domain in full, with the rest retrieved from reference TRBV29-1 and TRBJ2-5, is SAVISQKPSRDICQRGTSLTIQCQVDSQVTMMFWYRQQPGQSLTLIATANQGSEATYESGFVIDKFPISRPNLTFSTLTVSNMSPEDSSIYLCSFSPGETQYFGPGTRLLVL.

In this sample, this clonotype turned up many times. The rearrangement links TRBV28 to TRBJ2-1, with unresolved D. This CDR3 has 12 amino acids. CDR1 is MDHEN and CDR2 is SYDVKM in the germline V gene. Trimming removed 0 bases from V and 7 bases from J, with 4 bases in between. CDR3 region: CASSLWGNEQFF. CDR3 coding DNA: TGTGCCAGCAGTTTATGGGGGAATGAGCAGTTCTTC.

This clonotype was seen ten or more times. The chain has TRBV20-1 and TRBJ2-7, with a tentative D call TRBD2 (6 bases). Trimming took off 5 bases at V and 0 bases at J, with 11 bases between the two ends. This CDR3 is built from 13 residues. Germline CDR1 reads DFQATT; CDR2 reads SNEGSKA (reference sequence). DNA for the CDR3: TGCAGTGCTTTCCCGGGGGACTCCTACGAGCAGTACTTC. Residues: CSAFPGDSYEQYF.

This clonotype was recorded many times. This chain's CDR3 is CAWSGLWGERDTQYF. In nucleotides, the CDR3 is TGTGCCTGGAGTGGACTTTGGGGGGAGCGAGATACGCAGTATTTT. The genes are TRBV30 and TRBJ2-3, with TRBD2 as a possible D gene (6 bases). The germline V and J ends were trimmed by 1 base and 5 bases, with 16 bases remaining between them. The CDR3 covers 15 residues. Germline V gives CDR1 GTSNPN, CDR2 SVGIG (reference sequence).

This clonotype was counted ten times or more. This chain links TRBV28 with TRBJ1-5; D perhaps matches TRBD1 (5 bases). Deletions cut 7 bases from V and 7 bases from J, with 14 bases between. Germline lookup yields CDR1 MDHEN and CDR2 SYDVKM. The CDR3 covers 13 residues. The CDR3 nucleotides read TGTGCCAGCATCACCCAGGGAGGCCAGCCCCAGCATTTT. Translated, it gives CASITQGGQPQHF. The full variable domain, with the rest looked up from reference TRBV28 and TRBJ1-5, is DVKVTQSSRYLVKRTGEKVFLECVQDMDHENMFWYRQDPGLGLRLIYFSYDVKMKEKGDIPEGYSVSREKKERFSLILESASTNQTSMYLCASITQGGQPQHFGDGTRLSIL.

This clonotype has ten or more counts. The chain is built from TRBV6-5 and TRBJ2-1; 8 bases are a match to TRBD2. This CDR3 has 10 residues. J lost 13 bases, V lost 8 bases, and 4 bases had no gene match. In germline, CDR1 is MNHEY, CDR2 SVGAGI. This CDR3 reads CASRGTRQFF. The CDR3 DNA is TGTGCCAGCCGGGGGACTAGACAGTTCTTC.